A selection of T cell receptor beta chains follows, all from one sample in a study of shared clonotypes between healthy human individuals. TCRdb keeps only in-frame clones here, not all; method: immunoSEQ multiplex PCR. Among 2 million to 2.5 million clones listed, around 93% were seen once. The sequenced sample was naive CD4+ T cells from PBMCs. The receptors stem from a man aged 18 to 30 in good health. Some clones in this sample may be carry-over from other donors' samples. The CDR3 runs from the conserved cysteine through the conserved F or W. The order of the fields is V gene, J gene, D gene, clone size, CDR3 DNA, CDR3 protein. The D gene is left open where the match is weak. Size tells how often a clone was seen (once, few, many) or the class of an expanded clone, and some rows leave it out.

>TRBV4-1|TRBJ2-3|-|-
TGCGCCAGCAGCCAAGATAACAGGGTGACAGATACGCAGTATTTT
CASSQDNRVTDTQYF
>TRBV28|TRBJ1-5|-|-
TGTGCCAGCAGTTCGATCCAAACCCTTGGCAATCAGCCCCAGCATTTT
CASSSIQTLGNQPQHF
>TRBV5-1|TRBJ2-1|TRBD1|-
TGCGCCAGCAGCTTGGGCGGGACAGGGTTTTCCTACAATGAGCAGTTCTTC
CASSLGGTGFSYNEQFF
>TRBV4-2|TRBJ1-1|-|-
TGTGCCAGCAGCCGCCCGGGTGCAGGGATCACTGAAGCTTTCTTT
CASSRPGAGITEAFF
>TRBV28|TRBJ1-5|-|few
TGTGCCACCACCAATCAGCCCCAGCATTTT
CATTNQPQHF
>TRBV19|TRBJ1-5|TRBD1|-
TGTGCCAGTAGTACCGATCGATCCGGGACAGGGGACCAGCCCCAGCATTTT
CASSTDRSGTGDQPQHF
>TRBV28|TRBJ2-2|-|-
TGTGCCAGCAGTTTGAGGGAGTACACCGGGGAGCTGTTTTTT
CASSLREYTGELFF
>TRBV2|TRBJ2-1|-|-
TGTGCCAGCTTCTTTGGGCAGGGACCCTACAATGAGCAGTTCTTC
CASFFGQGPYNEQFF
>TRBV18|TRBJ1-3|-|-
TGTGCCAGCTCACCGCTGGGACTTTTCTCTGGAAACACCATATATTTT
CASSPLGLFSGNTIYF
>TRBV9|TRBJ1-4|-|-
TGTGCCAGCAGCGTCACAGGGAAAATATATGAAAAACTGTTTTTT
CASSVTGKIYEKLFF
>TRBV10-3|TRBJ2-2|-|-
TGTGCCACGATAGACATGCTAAGCGGGGAGCTGTTTTTT
CATIDMLSGELFF
>TRBV6-1|TRBJ1-1|-|-
TGTGCCAGCAGTGACGGGGGGGGGAAGAACACTGAAGCTTTCTTT
CASSDGGGKNTEAFF
>TRBV27|TRBJ1-5|-|-
TGTGCCAGCAGTTTCGGGGCGAGCAATCAGCCCCAGCATTTT
CASSFGASNQPQHF
>TRBV2|TRBJ1-2|-|once
TGTGCCAGCAGTGACAGGGAGCTAGGCTACACCTTC
CASSDRELGYTF
>TRBV10-2|TRBJ1-5|-|-
TGCGCCAGCAGTGAAGCCTCAGGCAATCAGCCCCAGCATTTT
CASSEASGNQPQHF
>TRBV30|TRBJ2-7|-|once
TGTGCCTGGAGTAGAGGAGGGTTCAACTACGAGCAGTACTTC
CAWSRGGFNYEQYF
>TRBV18|TRBJ1-1|-|-
TGTGCCAGCTCACAAACCGGAGCTGAAGCTTTCTTT
CASSQTGAEAFF
>TRBV9|TRBJ2-7|-|-
TGTGCCAGCAGCGTAGGAGGGTTCTCCTACGAGCAGTACTTC
CASSVGGFSYEQYF
>TRBV25-1|TRBJ2-1|-|-
TGTGCCAGTAGGTTGGGATCCCGGGGCAATGAGCAGTTCTTC
CASRLGSRGNEQFF
>TRBV28|TRBJ2-1|-|-
TGTGCCAGCAGCTCAGCGGCCCCCTTTTCCTACAATGAGCAGTTCTTC
CASSSAAPFSYNEQFF
>TRBV6-1|TRBJ1-2|TRBD1|-
TGTGCCAGCAGAGTAGGACAGGAAAACTATGGCTACACCTTC
CASRVGQENYGYTF
>TRBV9|TRBJ2-2|TRBD1|-
TGTGCCAGCAGCGCGGACAGGGGCACCGGGGAGCTGTTTTTT
CASSADRGTGELFF
>TRBV7-9|TRBJ2-4|-|-
TGTGCCAGCAGCCTTTCTGGGGACGGCCTAGCCAAAAACATTCAGTACTTC
CASSLSGDGLAKNIQYF
>TRBV19|TRBJ2-6|TRBD2|-
TGTGCCAGTAGCCACGTGGGAGGGAGGGTCTCTGGGGCCAACGTCCTGACTTTC
CASSHVGGRVSGANVLTF
>TRBV29-1|TRBJ2-3|-|-
TGCAGCGTCGACTTAATTGGGGGAGATACGCAGTATTTT
CSVDLIGGDTQYF
>TRBV7-6|TRBJ2-1|-|-
TGTGCCAGCAGCTTAGTGTCCACTTTAGGGGGGACCTACAATGAGCAGTTCTTC
CASSLVSTLGGTYNEQFF
>TRBV5-4|TRBJ2-1|TRBD1|-
TGTGCCAGCAGCCAGCTGACAGGGGCCTACAATGAGCAGTTCTTC
CASSQLTGAYNEQFF
>TRBV5-1|TRBJ2-4|-|-
TGCGCCAGCAGACGGGACCCCGCCCGAAACATTCAGTACTTC
CASRRDPARNIQYF
>TRBV29-1|TRBJ2-7|-|few
TGCAGCGTTGAGGGGCAGGGGTCGGGCTACGAGCAGTACTTC
CSVEGQGSGYEQYF
>TRBV7-2|TRBJ1-1|TRBD1|-
TGTGCCAGCAGCCAGCAGGGCAGGGGGCGAGAAGCTTTCTTT
CASSQQGRGREAFF
>TRBV5-1|TRBJ2-3|TRBD2|-
TGCGCCAGCAGCCAGAGACTAGCGGACGGGGCAGATACGCAGTATTTT
CASSQRLADGADTQYF
>TRBV10-2|TRBJ1-1|-|once
TGCGCCAGCAGAGGCACGCAGAACACTGAAGCTTTCTTT
CASRGTQNTEAFF
>TRBV2|TRBJ2-5|-|-
TGTGCCAGCACCGAGGGGGAGACCCAGTACTTC
CASTEGETQYF